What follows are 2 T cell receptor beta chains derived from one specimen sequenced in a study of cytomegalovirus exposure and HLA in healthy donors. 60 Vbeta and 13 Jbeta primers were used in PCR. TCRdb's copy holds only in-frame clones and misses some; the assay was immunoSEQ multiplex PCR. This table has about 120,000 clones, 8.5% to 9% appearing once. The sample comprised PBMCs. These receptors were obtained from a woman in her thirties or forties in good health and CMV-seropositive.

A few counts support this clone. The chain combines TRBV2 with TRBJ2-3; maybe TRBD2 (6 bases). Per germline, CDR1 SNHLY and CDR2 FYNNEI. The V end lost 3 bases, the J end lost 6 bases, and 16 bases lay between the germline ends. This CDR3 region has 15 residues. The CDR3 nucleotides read TGTGCCAGCAGTGACGGAGTAGCGGTTTTTGATACGCAGTATTTT. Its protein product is CASSDGVAVFDTQYF.

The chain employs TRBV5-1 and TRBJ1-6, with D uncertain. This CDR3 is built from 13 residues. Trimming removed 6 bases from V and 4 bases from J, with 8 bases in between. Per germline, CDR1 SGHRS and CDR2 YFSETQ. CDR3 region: CASKEGYNSPLHF. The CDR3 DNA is TGCGCCAGCAAGGAGGGTTATAATTCACCCCTCCACTTT.